Presented here are 19 T cell receptor beta chains from one specimen sequenced in a study of cytotoxic CD8 clonotypes in ibrutinib-treated CLL (dated by TCRdb to the early 2020s). The receptor library was made with the immunoSEQ multiplex PCR assay. Here the immuneACCESS table is served through TCRdb, limited to in-frame sequences with V and J called. Missing clones are a known gap in these copies; in checked studies unresolved V genes cover under half, and the rest lacks a known reason. The sample yields 90,000 to 95,000 clones; roughly three quarters were counted once. The ten largest clones represent roughly 24% of the sample. What the time point label conveys for this sample: roughly 25 months on ibrutinib. Source: PBMCs, taken after 24 months of ibrutinib treatment. These receptors originate from a human donor with chronic lymphocytic leukemia.

The genes are TRBV27 and TRBJ2-6; D is uncertain. The germline V and J ends were trimmed by 2 bases and 1 base, with 6 bases remaining between them. From germline, CDR1 is MNHEY and CDR2 SMNVEV (reference sequence). CDR3 length equals 15 residues. The CDR3 DNA reads TGTGCCAGCAGTTTAGAAGGGTCTGGGGCCAACGTCCTGACTTTC. Translation: CASSLEGSGANVLTF.

The gene calls are TRBV7-8 and TRBJ2-1, with 7 bases identical to TRBD1. From germline, CDR1 is SGHVS and CDR2 FQNEAQ. The V and J ends lost 1 base and 1 base, in that order; junction bases with no gene match: 1. This CDR3 spans 15 amino acids. DNA of the CDR3: TGTGCCAGCAGCTTAGAACAGGGGTCCTACAATGAGCAGTTCTTC. This codes for CASSLEQGSYNEQFF. Based on the CDR3 plus reference TRBV7-8 and TRBJ2-1, the full variable domain is GAGVSQSPRYKVAKRGQDVALRCDPISGHVSLFWYQQALGQGPEFLTYFQNEAQLDKSGLPSDRFFAERPEGSVSTLKIQRTQQEDSAVYLCASSLEQGSYNEQFFGPGTRLTVL.

This chain links TRBV4-1 with TRBJ2-3, with TRBD2 matching over 10 bases. The germline gives CDR1 MGHRA, CDR2 YSYEKL. The J segment lost 3 bases and the V segment lost 3 bases, leaving 12 bases of the junction unmatched. The CDR3 sequence is 18 residues long. The CDR3 bases are TGCGCCAGCAGCCAGCCCCCTGGGACTAGCGAGGGGACAGATACGCAGTATTTT. This translates into CASSQPPGTSEGTDTQYF.

The CDR3 protein is CASSRQNNQPQHF. The CDR3 coding sequence is TGTGCCAGCAGTCGACAGAACAATCAGCCCCAGCATTTT. The chain recombines TRBV6-6 with TRBJ1-5, with D possibly TRBD1 on 5 matching bases. The CDR3 consists of 13 residues. Trimming left V 5 bases short and J 3 bases short, with 8 bases between. Germline-derived CDR1 and CDR2 are MNHNY and SVGAGI (reference sequence).

This sequence joins TRBV10-3 and TRBJ2-7, with TRBD2 identical over 7 bases. Trimming cost V 10 bases and J 0 bases; bases outside gene matches: 9. This CDR3 comprises 14 residues. Germline values: CDR1 ENHRY, CDR2 SYGVKD. The CDR3 DNA reads as TGTGCCAGCAGCGGGCGGGGGACCTCCTACGAGCAGTACTTC. It codes for CASSGRGTSYEQYF.

CDR3 nucleotide sequence: TGTGCCAGCAGCTTACAGGTCGACGCCCTGGTTGGGAATCAGCCCCAGCATTTT. This gives the protein CASSLQVDALVGNQPQHF. The V and J genes are TRBV5-6 and TRBJ1-5, with D tentatively TRBD1 (5 bases). Per germline, CDR1 SGHDT and CDR2 YYEEEE. V lost 2 bases and J 4 bases, leaving 22 bases between the germline ends. The CDR3 loop spans 18 amino acids.

The V gene is TRBV7-3, the J gene TRBJ2-7, with a possible D match to TRBD2 (5 bases). CDR1 and CDR2 (germline): SGHTA, FQGTGA. V lost 5 bases, J lost 2 bases, and 7 bases lay in between. This CDR3 spans 12 amino acids. CDR3 DNA: TGTGCCAGCAGCGTGACTACCTACGAGCAGTACTTC. It translates to CASSVTTYEQYF.

In its sample, this clone was seen many times. The chain combines TRBV28 with TRBJ1-4, with D tentatively TRBD1 (5 bases). The ends were cut back, 5 bases at V and 7 bases at J, with 14 bases in the middle. The CDR3 length is 14 residues. The germline V gene encodes CDR1 MDHEN and CDR2 SYDVKM. DNA for the CDR3: TGTGCCAGCAGTCCCCAGGGACGCGGTGAAAAACTGTTTTTT. It translates to CASSPQGRGEKLFF.

The chain carries TRBV6-1 and TRBJ1-4; D gene ambiguous. Trimming removed 3 bases at V and 0 bases at J, with 8 bases between. Germline V gene sequence: CDR1 MNHNS, CDR2 SASEGT. The CDR3 is 15 residues long. The CDR3, as DNA: TGTGCCAGCAGTGACCAGTGGGCAACTAATGAAAAACTGTTTTTT. Its protein product is CASSDQWATNEKLFF.

Concerning this clone: Other DNA sequences in the same sample also yield this CDR3. The chain carries TRBV18 and TRBJ2-6; the D is unclear. The germline V gene has CDR1 KGHSH and CDR2 LQKENI. The CDR3 runs 13 residues. Trimming left V 2 bases short and J 1 base short, with 0 bases between. The CDR3, as DNA: TGTGCCAGCTCACCATCTGGGGCCAACGTCCTGACTTTC. Its protein product is CASSPSGANVLTF. Looking up the rest from reference TRBV18 and TRBJ2-6 gives the full variable domain: NAGVMQNPRHLVRRRGQEARLRCSPMKGHSHVYWYRQLPEEGLKFMVYLQKENIIDESGMPKERFSAEFPKEGPSILRIQQVVRGDSAAYFCASSPSGANVLTFGAGSRLTVL.

The chain uses TRBV5-6 and TRBJ2-1; 7 positions match TRBD2. V shed 2 bases, J shed 14 bases, and the junction held 13 bases outside the gene matches. The CDR3 sequence is 14 residues long. Germline V gives CDR1 SGHDT, CDR2 YYEEEE. This chain's CDR3 is CASSLKGLVGGKFF. The CDR3 region has the DNA TGTGCCAGCAGCTTAAAGGGTCTAGTGGGAGGGAAGTTCTTC.

The chain is built from TRBV7-9 and TRBJ2-1; no reliable D call. V lost 4 bases and J 4 bases, leaving 8 bases between the germline ends. CDR1 is SEHNR and CDR2 is FQNEAQ in the germline V gene (reference sequence). The CDR3 runs 13 residues. The DNA for the CDR3 is TGTGCCAGCAGCTCTTTAGGGTACAATGAGCAGTTCTTC. Residues: CASSSLGYNEQFF.

V usage is TRBV7-9 and J usage is TRBJ1-3; 7 nucleotides align to TRBD1. The germline gives CDR1 SEHNR, CDR2 FQNEAQ (reference sequence). The length of the CDR3 is 15 residues. Unmatched junction bases numbered 6, after V lost 5 bases and J lost 2 bases. The CDR3 DNA is TGTGCCAGCAGCGCAGCCGGGACAGCTGGAAACACCATATATTTT. Translated, it gives CASSAAGTAGNTIYF.

This clone was observed once. The gene calls are TRBV28 and TRBJ1-5, with unresolved D. Trimming left V 8 bases short and J 9 bases short, with 23 bases between. Germline V lookup: CDR1 MDHEN, CDR2 SYDVKM. The CDR3 is 15 amino acids. In DNA form, the CDR3 reads TGTGCCAGCCGGATGGAGGCTCAAGCGCCCAGGCCCCAGCATTTT. As protein: CASRMEAQAPRPQHF.

This chain joins TRBV13 and TRBJ1-2, with TRBD1 as a possible D gene (5 bases). Germline assignment: CDR1 PRHDT and CDR2 FYEKMQ (reference sequence). The CDR3 has 15 amino acids. V was trimmed by 5 bases and J by 3 bases, leaving 16 bases between them. CDR3 DNA sequence: TGTGCCAGCAGCCCGGGGGTCCAGAGATACTATGGCTACACCTTC. Its translation: CASSPGVQRYYGYTF.

The chain couples TRBV28 to TRBJ1-2; D not certain. The CDR3 loop spans 12 amino acids. V dropped 6 bases and J dropped 0 bases, with 5 bases sitting between them. Germline-derived CDR1 and CDR2 are MDHEN and SYDVKM. This chain's CDR3 is CASSTTNYGYTF. The CDR3 DNA reads as TGTGCCAGCAGCACCACTAACTATGGCTACACCTTC.

This chain connects TRBV5-5 to TRBJ2-5; D is perhaps TRBD1 or TRBD2 (5 bases each). The germline V and J ends were trimmed by 4 bases and 4 bases, with 23 bases remaining between them. The CDR3 loop spans 17 amino acids. Germline V gene lookup returns CDR1 SGHKS and CDR2 YYEKEE (reference sequence). CDR3 amino acids: CASSGTGTPPPRETQYF. The CDR3 region has the DNA TGTGCCAGCAGCGGAACCGGGACCCCACCTCCAAGAGAGACCCAGTACTTC.

The chain recombines TRBV18 with TRBJ2-5; a possible D gene is TRBD1 (6 bases). Germline V gives CDR1 KGHSH, CDR2 LQKENI. Trimming removed 2 bases from V and 5 bases from J, with 12 bases in between. This CDR3 has 14 amino acids. The CDR3 DNA reads TGTGCCAGCTCACCAAGGCGGCAGGGGGAGACCCAGTACTTC. This translates into CASSPRRQGETQYF.

This clone was seen a few times. V and J are TRBV2 and TRBJ1-5; TRBD1 is a possible D gene (5 bases). Trimming took off 0 bases at V and 4 bases at J, with 10 bases between the two ends. This CDR3 comprises 15 residues. Germline CDR1 reads SNHLY; CDR2 reads FYNNEI. As DNA, the CDR3 is TGTGCCAGCAGTGAAGCGTGGGGGGGAAATCAGCCCCAGCATTTT. Its protein product is CASSEAWGGNQPQHF.